These T cell receptor beta chains were read from a single sample in a study of control samples from healthy donors and cancer patients. Clones were sequenced by immunoSEQ multiplex PCR, and TCRdb holds only the in-frame ones, with some missing. The sample has 250,000 to 300,000 clones, roughly four fifths seen once. Sequenced material: PBMCs. The receptors were gathered from a woman aged 55-69 years with lung cancer. The CDR3 runs from the conserved cysteine through the conserved F or W. Fields, in order: J gene, V gene, clone size, D gene, CDR3 DNA, CDR3 protein. The D gene is left open where the match is weak. Size is stated for part of the rows, as once, few or many counts, or as a class when the clone is expanded.

j_call: TRBJ1-2
v_call: TRBV4-1
clone_size: -
d_call: -
cdr3_nt: TGCGCCAGCAGAACCCCTTTAGGCCCTAACTATGGCTACACCTTC
cdr3_aa: CASRTPLGPNYGYTF

j_call: TRBJ2-7
v_call: TRBV4-2
clone_size: few
d_call: -
cdr3_nt: TGTGCCAGCAGCCATTTTGGGGACAATCCCTCCTACGAGCAGTACTTC
cdr3_aa: CASSHFGDNPSYEQYF

j_call: TRBJ2-3
v_call: TRBV11-2
clone_size: -
d_call: TRBD2
cdr3_nt: TGTGCCAGCAGCTTATGGTCTGCGAGCGGGGTCACAGATACGCAGTATTTT
cdr3_aa: CASSLWSASGVTDTQYF

j_call: TRBJ1-2
v_call: TRBV6-5
clone_size: -
d_call: -
cdr3_nt: TGTGCCAGCAGTCCAATCGGGGTCTATGGCTACACCTTC
cdr3_aa: CASSPIGVYGYTF

j_call: TRBJ1-6
v_call: TRBV27
clone_size: -
d_call: TRBD1
cdr3_nt: TGTGCCAGCAGTCCGCGACAGGGGGGGAGGCCCCTCCACTTT
cdr3_aa: CASSPRQGGRPLHF

j_call: TRBJ2-2
v_call: TRBV5-1
clone_size: -
d_call: TRBD2
cdr3_nt: TGCGCCAGCAGCTTGGTTCGGACTAGCGGCACCGGGGAGCTGTTTTTT
cdr3_aa: CASSLVRTSGTGELFF

j_call: TRBJ2-2
v_call: TRBV5-1
clone_size: few
d_call: TRBD1
cdr3_nt: TGCGCCAGCAGCTTGGGGGCAGGGGGCACCGGGGAGCTGTTTTTT
cdr3_aa: CASSLGAGGTGELFF

j_call: TRBJ2-7
v_call: TRBV18
clone_size: -
d_call: TRBD2
cdr3_nt: TGTGCCAGCTCGTCTAGCGGGAGCTCCTACGAGCAGTACTTC
cdr3_aa: CASSSSGSSYEQYF

j_call: TRBJ1-2
v_call: TRBV4-2
clone_size: -
d_call: -
cdr3_nt: TGTGCCAGCAGCCAAGAAGCGCCCACCCATCTTAACTATGGCTACACCTTC
cdr3_aa: CASSQEAPTHLNYGYTF

j_call: TRBJ2-1
v_call: TRBV10-3
clone_size: once
d_call: TRBD1
cdr3_nt: TGTGCCATCAGCCCGGGACAGGGGGTCGCTGAGCAGTTCTTC
cdr3_aa: CAISPGQGVAEQFF

j_call: TRBJ2-7
v_call: TRBV19
clone_size: -
d_call: TRBD2
cdr3_nt: TGTGCCAGTAGGCTAGCGGTCAGCTCCTACGAGCAGTACTTC
cdr3_aa: CASRLAVSSYEQYF

j_call: TRBJ1-2
v_call: TRBV5-8
clone_size: -
d_call: TRBD1
cdr3_nt: TGTGCCAGCAGCAACAGGGGATCCTATGGCTACACCTTC
cdr3_aa: CASSNRGSYGYTF

j_call: TRBJ1-2
v_call: TRBV7-9
clone_size: once
d_call: -
cdr3_nt: TGTGCCAGCAGCTTAAAGGCAGCTTCTAACTATGGCTACACCTTC
cdr3_aa: CASSLKAASNYGYTF

j_call: TRBJ2-3
v_call: TRBV5-1
clone_size: -
d_call: TRBD2
cdr3_nt: TGCGCCAGCAGCCTACTAGCGGGGGATACGCAGTATTTT
cdr3_aa: CASSLLAGDTQYF

j_call: TRBJ2-1
v_call: TRBV5-4
clone_size: -
d_call: -
cdr3_nt: TGTGCCAGCAGCCCAGCCCCCTACAATGAGCAGTTCTTC
cdr3_aa: CASSPAPYNEQFF

j_call: TRBJ2-3
v_call: TRBV3-1/TRBV3-2
clone_size: -
d_call: TRBD1
cdr3_nt: TGTGCCAGCAGCATCGGACAGGGTAGCACAGATACGCAGTATTTT
cdr3_aa: CASSIGQGSTDTQYF

j_call: TRBJ2-7
v_call: TRBV6-6
clone_size: -
d_call: -
cdr3_nt: TGTGCCAGCACCATTATGTCCGGGAACGAGCAGTACTTC
cdr3_aa: CASTIMSGNEQYF

j_call: TRBJ1-1
v_call: TRBV5-1
clone_size: -
d_call: TRBD1
cdr3_nt: TGCGCCAGCAGCGGACAGGGTGCACTCCTTGAAGCTTTCTTT
cdr3_aa: CASSGQGALLEAFF

j_call: TRBJ1-2
v_call: TRBV19
clone_size: -
d_call: -
cdr3_nt: TGTGCCAGTAGTAGAGGAGGTAACTATGGCTACACCTTC
cdr3_aa: CASSRGGNYGYTF

j_call: TRBJ2-7
v_call: TRBV3-1/TRBV3-2
clone_size: -
d_call: TRBD1
cdr3_nt: TGTGCCAGCAGCCAAGGAGGGGGCGGTTCCTACGAGCAGTACTTC
cdr3_aa: CASSQGGGGSYEQYF

j_call: TRBJ2-7
v_call: TRBV5-6
clone_size: -
d_call: -
cdr3_nt: TGTGCCAGCAGCTTCGCCGGCGCGGGCTACGAGCAGTACTTC
cdr3_aa: CASSFAGAGYEQYF

j_call: TRBJ1-1
v_call: TRBV6-6
clone_size: -
d_call: TRBD1
cdr3_nt: TGTGCCAGCAAAGGGACAGGGGAATCCGGCCGGACTGAAGCTTTCTTT
cdr3_aa: CASKGTGESGRTEAFF

j_call: TRBJ2-2
v_call: TRBV2
clone_size: -
d_call: TRBD1
cdr3_nt: TGTGCCAGCAGTGACGAGACAGGGGGCGAATACGGGGAGCTGTTTTTT
cdr3_aa: CASSDETGGEYGELFF

j_call: TRBJ1-1
v_call: TRBV19
clone_size: -
d_call: -
cdr3_nt: TGTGCCAGTAGTATAGAGGGTGGCACTGAAGCTTTCTTT
cdr3_aa: CASSIEGGTEAFF

j_call: TRBJ2-3
v_call: TRBV5-1
clone_size: -
d_call: -
cdr3_nt: TGCGCCAGCAGCTTGCCACAGCCCCCCACAGATACGCAGTATTTT
cdr3_aa: CASSLPQPPTDTQYF

j_call: TRBJ1-5
v_call: TRBV7-3
clone_size: -
d_call: -
cdr3_nt: TGTGCCAGCTTCCCGAAGAGGAGGGAAGTTAGCAATCAGCCCCAGCATTTT
cdr3_aa: CASFPKRREVSNQPQHF

j_call: TRBJ2-5
v_call: TRBV2
clone_size: -
d_call: TRBD1
cdr3_nt: TGTGCCAGCAGGCGAGGGGCCGGGACAGGGATGGTAGAGACCCAGTACTTC
cdr3_aa: CASRRGAGTGMVETQYF

j_call: TRBJ2-3
v_call: TRBV4-1
clone_size: few
d_call: TRBD2
cdr3_nt: TGCGCCAGCAGCCCCGCAGAAGCGGGGGAAACAGATACGCAGTATTTT
cdr3_aa: CASSPAEAGETDTQYF

j_call: TRBJ2-1
v_call: TRBV3-1/TRBV3-2
clone_size: many
d_call: -
cdr3_nt: TGTGCCAGCAGCCAAGATATTCCGAGACAGCACAATGAGCAGTTCTTC
cdr3_aa: CASSQDIPRQHNEQFF

j_call: TRBJ2-7
v_call: TRBV3-1/TRBV3-2
clone_size: few
d_call: -
cdr3_nt: TGTGCCAGCAGCCAGGGGGCAGGGGCGAACGAGCAGTACTTC
cdr3_aa: CASSQGAGANEQYF

j_call: TRBJ2-1
v_call: TRBV11-2
clone_size: -
d_call: TRBD1
cdr3_nt: TGTGCCAGCAGCGGCCCGGGACAGGGCTTTTTCGATGAGCAGTTCTTC
cdr3_aa: CASSGPGQGFFDEQFF

j_call: TRBJ2-3
v_call: TRBV5-1
clone_size: few
d_call: TRBD1
cdr3_nt: TGCGCCAGCAGCATCGGACAGGGGGCAGATACGCAGTATTTT
cdr3_aa: CASSIGQGADTQYF

j_call: TRBJ1-4
v_call: TRBV9
clone_size: -
d_call: -
cdr3_nt: TGTGCCAGCAGCTCCCGGACAGCAACTAATGAAAAACTGTTTTTT
cdr3_aa: CASSSRTATNEKLFF

j_call: TRBJ1-1
v_call: TRBV28
clone_size: -
d_call: -
cdr3_nt: TGTGCCAGCAGAACTCCGGGACCCTCAGCTTTCTTT
cdr3_aa: CASRTPGPSAFF

j_call: TRBJ1-1
v_call: TRBV5-1
clone_size: -
d_call: -
cdr3_nt: TGCGCCAGCAGCTTGGGTCGATGGGCTTTCTTT
cdr3_aa: CASSLGRWAFF

j_call: TRBJ2-2
v_call: TRBV20-1
clone_size: -
d_call: TRBD2
cdr3_nt: TGCAGTGCGAGTAGCGGGGGGGCAGGAACCGGGGAGCTGTTTTTT
cdr3_aa: CSASSGGAGTGELFF

j_call: TRBJ2-1
v_call: TRBV11-3
clone_size: -
d_call: -
cdr3_nt: TGTGCCAGCAGCTTAGACCCTGGTCATGAGCAGTTCTTC
cdr3_aa: CASSLDPGHEQFF

j_call: TRBJ1-1
v_call: TRBV18
clone_size: -
d_call: -
cdr3_nt: TGTGCCAGCTCACCAGGTAGTGGGAACACTGAAGCTTTCTTT
cdr3_aa: CASSPGSGNTEAFF

j_call: TRBJ2-7
v_call: TRBV18
clone_size: -
d_call: -
cdr3_nt: TGTGCCAGCTCACCGAGAACCTACGAGCAGTACTTC
cdr3_aa: CASSPRTYEQYF

j_call: TRBJ2-2
v_call: TRBV5-4
clone_size: -
d_call: -
cdr3_nt: TGTGCCAGCAGCCAGCCGGGACTTAACACCGGGGAGCTGTTTTTT
cdr3_aa: CASSQPGLNTGELFF

j_call: TRBJ1-5
v_call: TRBV7-2
clone_size: -
d_call: -
cdr3_nt: TGTGCCAGCAGCTTAGTATCAGGCGGCAGACAGCCCCAGCATTTT
cdr3_aa: CASSLVSGGRQPQHF

j_call: TRBJ1-1
v_call: TRBV11-2
clone_size: -
d_call: -
cdr3_nt: TGTGCCAGCAGCTACGCTCTCCTAACTGAAGCTTTCTTT
cdr3_aa: CASSYALLTEAFF

j_call: TRBJ1-5
v_call: TRBV4-1
clone_size: -
d_call: TRBD1
cdr3_nt: TGCGCCAGCAGCCCAAAGTCACAGGGGGCTAGCAATCAGCCCCAGCATTTT
cdr3_aa: CASSPKSQGASNQPQHF

j_call: TRBJ2-1
v_call: TRBV19
clone_size: -
d_call: TRBD1
cdr3_nt: TGTGCCAGTAGTAAGGGACAGGGCGATGAGCAGTTCTTC
cdr3_aa: CASSKGQGDEQFF

j_call: TRBJ1-1
v_call: TRBV3-1/TRBV3-2
clone_size: -
d_call: -
cdr3_nt: TGTGCCAGCAGCCAATTAAGGGGTGAAGCTTTCTTT
cdr3_aa: CASSQLRGEAFF

j_call: TRBJ2-1
v_call: TRBV4-2
clone_size: -
d_call: -
cdr3_nt: TGTGCCAGCAGCCACGATTTAGGGGGTAGCTCCTACAATGAGCAGTTCTTC
cdr3_aa: CASSHDLGGSSYNEQFF

j_call: TRBJ2-4
v_call: TRBV6-5
clone_size: -
d_call: TRBD2
cdr3_nt: TGTGCCAGCAGTTTACTAGCGGGGGGACAAAACATTCAGTACTTC
cdr3_aa: CASSLLAGGQNIQYF

j_call: TRBJ1-5
v_call: TRBV19
clone_size: many
d_call: -
cdr3_nt: TGTGCCAGTATCCCACCCCAGACAGTGGATCAGCCCCAGCATTTT
cdr3_aa: CASIPPQTVDQPQHF